This T cell receptor (beta chain) originates from a study of blood T cell repertoires in COVID-19. Study background: COVID-19 samples collected from the United States, Italy and Spain covered acute and convalescent phases. From T cells, B-cell-depleted T cells, or PBMCs came the material, which was cDNA or gDNA.

Source study methods: Using reference gene primer amplification, nucleated cell counts were estimated. Profiled with immunoSEQ multiplex PCR; TCRdb holds only in-frame clones, not every one. The V and J calls and the clone size are those of that table, but D and trimming were determined from the DNA. The table includes tens of thousands of clones, about 85% detected once. This CDR3 region has 15 residues. V gave up 4 bases and J gave up 4 bases; unmatched junction bases: 5. Germline V lookup: CDR1 SGHVS, CDR2 FNYEAQ. The source is a man older than 75 with acute or convalescent COVID-19. Input material: peripheral blood. The V call is TRBV7-6, the J call TRBJ2-2; TRBD2 matches 8 bases. The CDR3 reads CASSSLAGATGELFF. In nucleotides, the CDR3 is TGTGCCAGCAGCTCCCTAGCGGGCGCCACCGGGGAGCTGTTTTTT.